The 31 T cell receptor beta chains below were found in one sample sequenced in a study of blood T cell repertoires in COVID-19. TCRdb's copy holds only in-frame clones and misses some; the assay was immunoSEQ multiplex PCR. This table holds under 250,000 clones, 65% to 90% found once. What was sequenced was peripheral blood. These TCRs come from a man in his forties or fifties with COVID-19, enrolled during active disease.

This chain connects TRBV27 to TRBJ2-1, with 11 bases identical to TRBD1. This CDR3 is built from 13 residues. Germline values: CDR1 MNHEY, CDR2 SMNVEV (reference sequence). With 4 bases clipped from V and 8 bases from J, the junction kept 1 base outside the gene matches. In nucleotides, the CDR3 is TGTGCCAGCAGTTGGGACAGGGGGGATGAGCAGTTCTTC. Translating it yields CASSWDRGDEQFF.

The chain has TRBV4-3 and TRBJ1-1, with TRBD1 identical over 7 bases. The CDR3 length is 17 residues. CDR1 and CDR2 from the germline V gene are LGHNA and YSLEER. The trim removed 0 bases at V and 4 bases at J, leaving 11 bases unmatched. The DNA for the CDR3 is TGCGCCAGCAGCCAAGAGGTGACCGTGACAGGGCCCACTGAAGCTTTCTTT. Translated, it gives CASSQEVTVTGPTEAFF.

The rearrangement joins TRBV28 to TRBJ2-5; 9 nucleotides match TRBD1. Losses at the gene ends were 9 bases for V and 2 bases for J; bases not matched to a gene: 4. This CDR3 has 13 amino acids. The germline gives CDR1 MDHEN, CDR2 SYDVKM. This chain's CDR3 is CARIDRGQETQYF. CDR3 nucleotide sequence: TGTGCCAGGATAGACAGGGGGCAAGAGACCCAGTACTTC.

The V call is TRBV19, the J call TRBJ2-1; 9 bases line up with TRBD2. V shed 3 bases, J shed 0 bases, and the junction held 6 bases outside the gene matches. Germline-derived CDR1 and CDR2 are LNHDA and SQIVND (reference sequence). This CDR3 is 17 amino acids long. The CDR3 reads CASSIRLAGDSYNEQFF. The DNA for the CDR3 is TGTGCCAGTAGTATTCGCTTAGCGGGAGACTCCTACAATGAGCAGTTCTTC.

The rearrangement links TRBV18 to TRBJ1-3; D is possibly TRBD1 (6 bases). V shed 0 bases and J shed 9 bases, with 12 bases lying between them. Germline V gene sequence: CDR1 KGHSH, CDR2 LQKENI. This CDR3 has 14 residues. The CDR3 coding sequence is TGTGCCAGCTCACCACCAACCCGAGGGGGCACCATATATTTT. As protein: CASSPPTRGGTIYF.

The V gene is TRBV19, the J gene TRBJ2-3; TRBD2 agrees at 7 bases. V gave up 10 bases and J gave up 1 base; unmatched junction bases: 8. Germline-derived CDR1 and CDR2 are LNHDA and SQIVND (reference sequence). The CDR3 covers 14 residues. The CDR3 nucleotides are TGTGCCACCAGCCGGGGGGAGGGCACAGATACGCAGTATTTT. Amino acids: CATSRGEGTDTQYF.

This clone is a singleton in its sample. The chain carries TRBV28 and TRBJ2-7; tentative D call: TRBD1 (5 bases). Germline V lookup: CDR1 MDHEN, CDR2 SYDVKM. Trimming left V 2 bases short and J 1 base short, with 18 bases between. The CDR3 is made up of 17 amino acids. The CDR3 is CASSLELARTQSYEQYF. As DNA, the CDR3 is TGTGCCAGCAGTTTAGAGTTAGCCCGGACACAATCCTACGAGCAGTACTTC.

The V and J genes are TRBV5-8 and TRBJ2-3; D may be TRBD2 (7 bases). The CDR3 covers 15 residues. Trimming left V 4 bases short and J 1 base short, with 13 bases between. CDR1 is SGHTS, CDR2 YDEGEE, per germline. CDR3 protein: CASSRGGAGTDTQYF. In nucleotides, the CDR3 is TGTGCCAGCAGCCGAGGGGGGGCGGGCACAGATACGCAGTATTTT.

V usage is TRBV7-9 and J usage is TRBJ1-3, with unresolved D. Germline CDR1 and CDR2: SEHNR and FQNEAQ (reference sequence). The germline V and J ends were trimmed by 7 bases and 0 bases, with 16 bases remaining between them. The CDR3 covers 16 residues. This chain's CDR3 is CASIKTPVGSGNTIYF. CDR3 DNA: TGTGCCAGCATCAAGACACCAGTAGGCTCTGGAAACACCATATATTTT. Together with reference TRBV7-9 and TRBJ1-3, the CDR3 gives the full variable domain: DTGVSQNPRHKITKRGQNVTFRCDPISEHNRLYWYRQTLGQGPEFLTYFQNEAQLEKSRLLSDRFSAERPKGSFSTLEIQRTEQGDSAMYLCASIKTPVGSGNTIYFGEGSWLTVV.

The gene calls are TRBV19 and TRBJ2-1, with 13 bases identical to TRBD2. The CDR3 extends over 18 amino acids. Per germline, CDR1 LNHDA and CDR2 SQIVND (reference sequence). J lost 0 bases, V lost 1 base, and 3 bases had no gene match. This CDR3 is CASSIAGLAGSSYNEQFF. Here the CDR3 DNA reads TGTGCCAGTAGTATAGCGGGACTAGCGGGGTCCTCCTACAATGAGCAGTTCTTC.

This clone was recorded a few times. This chain links TRBV9 with TRBJ2-5; a weak D match, TRBD2 (5 bases). CDR1 is SGDLS, CDR2 YYNGEE, per germline. V dropped 0 bases and J dropped 0 bases, with 9 bases sitting between them. The CDR3 is 15 amino acids. CDR3 in amino acids: CASSVAERHQETQYF. CDR3 in DNA: TGTGCCAGCAGCGTAGCTGAGCGGCACCAAGAGACCCAGTACTTC. The whole variable domain, remainder taken from reference TRBV9 and TRBJ2-5, is DSGVTQTPKHLITATGQRVTLRCSPRSGDLSVYWYQQSLDQGLQFLIQYYNGEERAKGNILERFSAQQFPDLHSELNLSSLELGDSALYFCASSVAERHQETQYFGPGTRLLVL.

V usage is TRBV19 and J usage is TRBJ1-1; 9 bases fit TRBD1. Unmatched junction bases numbered 1, after V lost 4 bases and J lost 1 base. Germline CDR1 and CDR2: LNHDA and SQIVND (reference sequence). CDR3 length: 14 amino acids. The CDR3 loop reads CASSTTGGNTEAFF. DNA of the CDR3: TGTGCCAGTAGTACGACAGGGGGGAACACTGAAGCTTTCTTT.

J is TRBJ1-6 and V is TRBV4-1; no clear D. CDR1 is MGHRA, CDR2 YSYEKL, per germline. V was cut by 4 bases and J by 1 base, with 11 bases left in between. This CDR3 comprises 16 residues. This CDR3 reads CASSPGGRSYNSPLHF. For the CDR3, the DNA is TGCGCCAGCAGCCCCGGCGGAAGATCCTATAATTCACCCCTCCACTTT.

The rearrangement joins TRBV7-2 to TRBJ2-7, with 12 positions matching TRBD1. The CDR3 is 15 amino acids. After removal of 5 bases from V and 6 bases from J, the junction contained 8 bases not matched to a gene. CDR1 and CDR2 from the germline V gene are SGHTA and FQGNSA. DNA of the CDR3: TGTGCCAGCAGCCCTAGCCGGGACAGGGGGCGCGAGCAGTACTTC. Translated: CASSPSRDRGREQYF.

This clone was seen only once. This sequence joins TRBV6-7 and TRBJ1-5; D unclear. TRBV6-7 is known as an ORF, though its function is uncertain. Trimming took off 0 bases at V and 6 bases at J, with 9 bases between the two ends. The CDR3 is 14 amino acids. CDR3 in DNA: TGTGCCAGCAGTTACTCGAGACGGGTTCAGCCCCAGCATTTT. It codes for CASSYSRRVQPQHF.

CDR3 DNA sequence: TGTGCCAGCAGGCGTACTAGCGGGGGGGCCACAGATACGCAGTATTTT. It specifies CASRRTSGGATDTQYF. The chain links TRBV2 to TRBJ2-3; 13 bases are shared with TRBD2. CDR1 and CDR2 (germline): SNHLY, FYNNEI. Losses at the gene ends were 6 bases for V and 2 bases for J; bases not matched to a gene: 5. This CDR3 comprises 16 residues.

The V gene is TRBV4-3, the J gene TRBJ1-1; maybe TRBD1 (6 bases). Per germline, CDR1 LGHNA and CDR2 YSLEER. Trimming removed 4 bases from V and 0 bases from J, with 15 bases in between. The CDR3 length is 16 residues. The CDR3 sequence is CASSPTTGSLNTEAFF. CDR3 coding DNA: TGCGCCAGCAGCCCAACGACAGGCTCATTGAACACTGAAGCTTTCTTT.

V gene TRBV6-6 combines with J gene TRBJ1-5; a weak D match, TRBD1 (5 bases). Germline CDR1 is MNHNY and CDR2 is SVGAGI (reference sequence). V was cut by 5 bases and J by 0 bases, with 14 bases left in between. The CDR3 is 16 amino acids. The CDR3 is CASSRDGGYSNQPQHF. As DNA, the CDR3 is TGTGCCAGCAGTCGAGACGGGGGTTATAGCAATCAGCCCCAGCATTTT.

The sample holds one count of this clone. The chain employs TRBV5-1 and TRBJ1-5; D possibly corresponds to TRBD1 (5 bases). Trimming shortened V by 1 base and J by 4 bases, and 12 bases separated the two germline ends. Germline values: CDR1 SGHRS, CDR2 YFSETQ. This CDR3 region has 15 residues. CDR3 residues: CASSLSGDRNQPQHF. In DNA form, the CDR3 reads TGCGCCAGCAGCTTGTCGGGGGACCGGAATCAGCCCCAGCATTTT.

The chain links TRBV7-9 to TRBJ2-7; perhaps TRBD1 as D (6 bases). The CDR3 runs to 13 residues. The V and J ends lost 11 bases and 0 bases respectively, with 14 bases between them. Germline V gives CDR1 SEHNR, CDR2 FQNEAQ (reference sequence). CDR3 sequence reads: CAAGWDNSYEQYF. The CDR3 nucleotides read TGTGCCGCAGGGTGGGACAACTCCTACGAGCAGTACTTC. Full variable domain (missing parts from reference TRBV7-9 and TRBJ2-7): DTGVSQNPRHKITKRGQNVTFRCDPISEHNRLYWYRQTLGQGPEFLTYFQNEAQLEKSRLLSDRFSAERPKGSFSTLEIQRTEQGDSAMYLCAAGWDNSYEQYFGPGTRLTVT.

The genes are TRBV15 and TRBJ2-7; unclear D gene. V was trimmed by 1 base and J by 1 base, leaving 8 bases between them. The CDR3 contains 14 residues. Germline V gene data show CDR1 as LNHNV and CDR2 as YYDKDF (reference sequence). This CDR3 reads CATSRARLSYEQYF. For the CDR3, the DNA is TGTGCCACCAGCAGAGCGCGGCTGTCCTACGAGCAGTACTTC.

The CDR3 is CATSVRQGSQPQHF. The CDR3 DNA sequence: TGTGCCACGTCGGTGAGGCAGGGGAGTCAGCCCCAGCATTTT. The chain has TRBV6-5 and TRBJ1-5, with D perhaps TRBD1 (6 bases). The CDR3 is made up of 14 amino acids. Trimming took 10 bases from V and 6 from J, leaving 19 bases between them. Germline V CDR1 and CDR2: MNHEY, SVGAGI.

This chain links TRBV7-9 with TRBJ2-1; perhaps TRBD2 as D (5 bases). The CDR3 has 13 residues. Germline V gene lookup returns CDR1 SEHNR and CDR2 FQNEAQ (reference sequence). V dropped 0 bases and J dropped 10 bases, with 10 bases sitting between them. The CDR3 region has the DNA TGTGCCAGCAGCTTAGCGGGAGTTGGGGAGCAGTTCTTC. As protein: CASSLAGVGEQFF.

The chain is built from TRBV4-2 and TRBJ1-2; 7 positions match TRBD1. Germline assignment: CDR1 LGHNA and CDR2 YNFKEQ. The CDR3 runs to 14 residues. The V gene end was trimmed by 2 bases and the J gene end by 3 bases; junction bases not matched to a gene: 3. The CDR3 region is CASSQRDSDYGYTF. As DNA, the CDR3 is TGTGCCAGCAGCCAACGGGACAGTGACTATGGCTACACCTTC.

To note about this clone: The sample has other DNA sequences that encode this CDR3 too. V and J are TRBV19 and TRBJ1-2; possible D gene TRBD1, 6 bases. The CDR3 is 12 residues long. Germline V gene sequence: CDR1 LNHDA, CDR2 SQIVND (reference sequence). V was clipped by 5 bases and J by 6 bases, with 10 bases between them. The CDR3 DNA follows: TGTGCCAGTAGTCCACAGGGAGATGGCTACACCTTC. Translated: CASSPQGDGYTF.

This clone occurred a few times. The chain employs TRBV15 and TRBJ1-2; perhaps TRBD1 as D (6 bases). The germline gives CDR1 LNHNV, CDR2 YYDKDF (reference sequence). The V end lost 0 bases, the J end lost 8 bases, and 16 bases lay between the germline ends. The CDR3 is 15 residues long. CDR3 residues: CATSREKQGKGGYTF. In DNA, the CDR3 is TGTGCCACCAGCAGAGAAAAACAGGGCAAGGGGGGCTACACCTTC.

The V gene is TRBV7-2, the J gene TRBJ1-6, with TRBD1 matching over 9 bases. The CDR3 spans 15 residues. The junction had 9 bases not matched to a gene; V was cut back by 5 bases and J by 10 bases. The germline CDR1 and CDR2 sequences are SGHTA and FQGNSA. The CDR3 DNA reads TGTGCCAGCAGCAAAGGGACAGGGACGCCCTCACCCCTCCACTTT. This sequence encodes CASSKGTGTPSPLHF. The complete variable domain, with remaining parts taken from reference TRBV7-2 and TRBJ1-6, reads GAGVSQSPSNKVTEKGKDVELRCDPISGHTALYWYRQSLGQGLEFLIYFQGNSAPDKSGLPSDRFSAERTGGSVSTLTIQRTQQEDSAVYLCASSKGTGTPSPLHFGNGTRLTVT.

CDR3 residues: CATSSPDGRGEKLFF. The CDR3 DNA reads TGTGCCACCAGCAGCCCTGACGGACGCGGGGAAAAACTGTTTTTT. The V call is TRBV15, the J call TRBJ1-4, with D hard to call. V was cut by 3 bases and J by 8 bases, with 16 bases left in between. Germline CDR1 and CDR2: LNHNV and YYDKDF (reference sequence). This CDR3 has 15 residues.

This chain links TRBV19 with TRBJ2-7; 9 nucleotides align to TRBD2. The CDR3 consists of 15 residues. V trimming: 6 bases; J trimming: 2 bases; junction bases outside the gene matches: 8. Germline loops: CDR1 LNHDA, CDR2 SQIVND (reference sequence). CDR3 sequence: CASRKDSGGTYEQYF. DNA for the CDR3: TGTGCCAGTAGGAAAGATAGCGGGGGAACCTACGAGCAGTACTTC.

This clone appeared once. The chain combines TRBV29-1 with TRBJ1-1; 9 bases map to TRBD1. In germline, CDR1 is SQVTM, CDR2 ANQGSEA. This CDR3 has 13 amino acids. V was pared by 7 bases and J by 4 bases, with 7 bases of the junction left unmatched. The CDR3 coding sequence is TGCAGCGGCGCGGACAGGGGCGGCACTGAAGCTTTCTTT. Protein: CSGADRGGTEAFF.

This chain joins TRBV10-2 and TRBJ2-2; tentative D call: TRBD2 (6 bases). Trimming stripped 8 bases from V and 9 bases from J, with 28 bases between. The CDR3 covers 17 residues. Germline V gene lookup returns CDR1 WSHSY and CDR2 SAAADI. CDR3 nucleotides: TGCGCCAGCCACGAGGTTGAGGGAGGCCCTCGGATGCGGGAGCTGTTTTTT. The encoded protein is CASHEVEGGPRMRELFF.